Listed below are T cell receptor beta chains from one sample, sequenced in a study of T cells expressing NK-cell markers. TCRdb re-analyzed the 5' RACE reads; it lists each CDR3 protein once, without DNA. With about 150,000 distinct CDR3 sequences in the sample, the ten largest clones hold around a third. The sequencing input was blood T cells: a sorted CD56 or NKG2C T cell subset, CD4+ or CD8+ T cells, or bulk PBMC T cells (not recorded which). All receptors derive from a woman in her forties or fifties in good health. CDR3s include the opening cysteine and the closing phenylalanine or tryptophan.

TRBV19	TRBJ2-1	CASRPKSGGGGHNNEQFF
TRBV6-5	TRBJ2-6	CASTLLATGANVLTF
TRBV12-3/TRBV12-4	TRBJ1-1	CASSHRLGAFF
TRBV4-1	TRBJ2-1	CASSQGSGYEQFF
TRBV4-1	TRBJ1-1	CASSQVMTGGNTEAFF
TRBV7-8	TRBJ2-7	CASQRDRGIEQYF
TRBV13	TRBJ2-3	CASSSVRLAGGRDTQYF
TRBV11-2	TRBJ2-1	CASSFLSWEEQFF
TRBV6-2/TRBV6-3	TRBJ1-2	CASSSTGSGYGYTF
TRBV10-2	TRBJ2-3	CASSWTSGSTDTQYF
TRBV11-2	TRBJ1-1	CASSVGTGGRAFF
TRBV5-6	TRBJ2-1	CASSLASGTVGQFF
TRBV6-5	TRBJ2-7	CASSIAGASYEQYF